The 26 T cell receptor beta chains given below trace back to one sample, sequenced in a study of cytomegalovirus exposure and HLA in healthy donors. Primers for the PCR totalled 60 Vbeta and 13 Jbeta. Data came from immunoSEQ multiplex PCR; TCRdb stores just in-frame clones and leaves some out. Here the sample spans 160,000 or so clones, roughly 80% being singletons. The sequenced sample consisted of PBMCs. The receptors stem from a man aged 18 to 29 in good health and CMV-seropositive.

V is TRBV5-1 and J is TRBJ2-3, with 8 bases fitting TRBD1. With 7 bases clipped from V and 3 bases from J, the junction kept 1 base outside the gene matches. Germline CDR1 SGHRS, CDR2 YFSETQ. The CDR3 has 12 residues. The DNA for the CDR3 is TGCGCCAGCCGACAGGGGACAGATACGCAGTATTTT. Translated, it gives CASRQGTDTQYF.

V usage is TRBV2 and J usage is TRBJ2-7, with 9 bases fitting TRBD1. CDR1 SNHLY and CDR2 FYNNEI come from the germline V gene. This CDR3 spans 12 amino acids. V was clipped by 5 bases and J by 5 bases; unmatched bases: 1. The CDR3 bases are TGTGCCAGCAGTCGGGACAGGGACGAGCAGTACTTC. It encodes CASSRDRDEQYF.

The gene calls are TRBV27 and TRBJ1-2; the match to TRBD1 covers 7 bases. The CDR3 is 15 amino acids. The J segment lost 6 bases and the V segment lost 3 bases, leaving 10 bases of the junction unmatched. Germline V gives CDR1 MNHEY, CDR2 SMNVEV (reference sequence). The CDR3 here is CASSFPGQDGDGYTF. DNA of the CDR3: TGTGCCAGCAGTTTCCCCGGACAGGATGGAGATGGCTACACCTTC.

CDR3 amino acids: CASSDWASSYNEQFF. DNA of the CDR3: TGCGCCAGCAGTGACTGGGCGAGCTCCTACAATGAGCAGTTCTTC. This chain uses TRBV10-2 with TRBJ2-1; D gene ambiguous. This CDR3 contains 15 residues. V lost 3 bases, J lost 0 bases, and 9 bases lay in between. Germline lookup yields CDR1 WSHSY and CDR2 SAAADI.

This sequence joins TRBV7-8 and TRBJ2-7; 9 bases are a match to TRBD1. The CDR3 runs to 17 residues. Germline V gives CDR1 SGHVS, CDR2 FQNEAQ. The junction had 16 bases not matched to a gene; V was cut back by 5 bases and J by 5 bases. CDR3 coding DNA: TGTGCCAGCAGCCCGAGGGGAAAACAGGGGGCCCGGCACGAGCAGTACTTC. It translates to CASSPRGKQGARHEQYF. Full variable domain (remainder filled in from reference TRBV7-8 and TRBJ2-7): GAGVSQSPRYKVAKRGQDVALRCDPISGHVSLFWYQQALGQGPEFLTYFQNEAQLDKSGLPSDRFFAERPEGSVSTLKIQRTQQEDSAVYLCASSPRGKQGARHEQYFGPGTRLTVT.

This sequence joins TRBV14 and TRBJ2-7; tentative D call: TRBD1 (6 bases). Germline assignment: CDR1 SGHDN and CDR2 FVKESK. The V end was cut by 2 bases, the J end by 2 bases, with 19 bases between. The CDR3 extends over 17 amino acids. CDR3 DNA sequence: TGTGCCAGCAGCCAAACCAGGGGAGACCGATGGGCCTACGAGCAGTACTTC. It specifies CASSQTRGDRWAYEQYF.

This chain connects TRBV6-1 to TRBJ2-5; TRBD1 is a possible D gene (5 bases). The germline V and J ends were trimmed by 5 bases and 1 base, with 8 bases remaining between them. CDR3 length equals 13 residues. Germline V gives CDR1 MNHNS, CDR2 SASEGT. The CDR3 sequence is CASSQGAQETQYF. CDR3 bases: TGTGCCAGCAGTCAAGGGGCCCAAGAGACCCAGTACTTC.

The CDR3 DNA sequence: TGTGCCTGGAGGTCAGGGTCCCCCTACGAGCAGTACTTC. Translated: CAWRSGSPYEQYF. V gene TRBV30 combines with J gene TRBJ2-7; tentative D call: TRBD1 (5 bases). V gave up 3 bases and J gave up 2 bases, with 11 bases separating them. The CDR3 has 13 residues. From germline, CDR1 is GTSNPN and CDR2 SVGIG (reference sequence).

The rearrangement uses TRBV5-1 and TRBJ2-6, with 7 bases matching TRBD1. CDR1 is SGHRS and CDR2 is YFSETQ in the germline V gene. CDR3 length: 15 amino acids. V lost 7 bases to trimming and J lost 2 bases; unmatched junction nucleotides: 6. The CDR3 DNA reads as TGCGCCAGCGATCGAACAGGGGCTGGGGCCAACGTCCTGACTTTC. It yields the protein CASDRTGAGANVLTF. The variable domain in full, completed from reference TRBV5-1 and TRBJ2-6, reads KAGVTQTPRYLIKTRGQQVTLSCSPISGHRSVSWYQQTPGQGLQFLFEYFSETQRNKGNFPGRFSGRQFSNSRSEMNVSTLELGDSALYLCASDRTGAGANVLTFGAGSRLTVL.

The CDR3 spells CASSEGQGFQPQHF. The CDR3 nucleotides are TGTGCCAGCAGTGAGGGACAGGGTTTTCAGCCCCAGCATTTT. The genes are TRBV6-5 and TRBJ1-5; TRBD1 matches at 9 bases. After removal of 5 bases from V and 6 bases from J, the junction contained 5 bases not matched to a gene. CDR1 and CDR2 (germline): MNHEY, SVGAGI. CDR3 length equals 14 residues.

This chain links TRBV6-5 with TRBJ1-2, with 8 positions matching TRBD1. This CDR3 contains 15 residues. CDR1 and CDR2 from the germline V gene are MNHEY and SVGAGI. V lost 1 base to trimming and J lost 8 bases; unmatched junction nucleotides: 9. The CDR3 nucleotides are TGTGCCAGCAGTTACTTGGCAGGGGGCTTGGAGGGCTACACCTTC. This gives the protein CASSYLAGGLEGYTF.

This clone has more than one count but fewer than ten. This chain uses TRBV4-1 with TRBJ2-7; the D is unclear. Deletions cut 0 bases from V and 4 bases from J, with 7 bases between. Germline V lookup: CDR1 MGHRA, CDR2 YSYEKL. The CDR3 contains 13 residues. CDR3 nucleotides: TGCGCCAGCAGCCAAGAGGTGGAGTACGAGCAGTACTTC. Its protein product is CASSQEVEYEQYF.

The chain joins TRBV6-5 to TRBJ1-2; the match to TRBD1 covers 8 bases. CDR3 length equals 14 residues. V was clipped by 5 bases and J by 2 bases; unmatched bases: 4. Germline-derived CDR1 and CDR2 are MNHEY and SVGAGI. The CDR3 loop reads CASSGDRFNYGYTF. For the CDR3, the DNA is TGTGCCAGCAGTGGGGACAGGTTCAACTATGGCTACACCTTC.

V gene TRBV11-2 combines with J gene TRBJ1-2; no clear D. CDR3 length: 16 residues. The germline CDR1 and CDR2 sequences are SGHAT and FQNNGV. Trimming stripped 0 bases from V and 2 bases from J, with 13 bases between. CDR3 in amino acids: CASSLEGGNTNYGYTF. In nucleotides, the CDR3 is TGTGCCAGCAGCTTAGAGGGCGGGAACACAAACTATGGCTACACCTTC.

The rearrangement uses TRBV25-1 and TRBJ2-7, with a possible D match to TRBD2 (7 bases). V was clipped by 1 base and J by 0 bases, with 13 bases between them. The CDR3 has 16 amino acids. CDR1 is MGHDK and CDR2 is SYGVNS in the germline V gene. The CDR3 region has the DNA TGTGCCAGCAGTGAATGGGGGGGCGGGAGCTCCTACGAGCAGTACTTC. Residues: CASSEWGGGSSYEQYF.

V and J are TRBV30 and TRBJ1-5, with TRBD1 matching over 7 bases. The CDR3 totals 14 residues. Per germline, CDR1 GTSNPN and CDR2 SVGIG (reference sequence). V was clipped by 2 bases and J by 6 bases; unmatched bases: 7. CDR3 sequence: CAWSPSSGGQPQHF. For the CDR3, the DNA is TGTGCCTGGAGTCCCTCCTCAGGGGGTCAGCCCCAGCATTTT.

The chain links TRBV2 to TRBJ1-3; D possibly corresponds to TRBD1 (5 bases). The CDR3 is 13 amino acids. Germline V gives CDR1 SNHLY, CDR2 FYNNEI. Trimming stripped 11 bases from V and 2 bases from J, with 13 bases between. CDR3 bases: TGTGCCGGAAGGGGTCTACCTGGAAACACCATATATTTT. Translating it yields CAGRGLPGNTIYF.

The chain is built from TRBV9 and TRBJ2-1; a possible D gene is TRBD2 (6 bases). The CDR3 length is 15 residues. The V end was cut by 0 bases, the J end by 4 bases, with 11 bases between. Germline V gives CDR1 SGDLS, CDR2 YYNGEE. Here the CDR3 DNA reads TGTGCCAGCAGCGTAGTCGGGGGATCGTACAATGAGCAGTTCTTC. Translation gives CASSVVGGSYNEQFF.

This chain joins TRBV5-5 and TRBJ1-5; 12 bases agree with TRBD1. The germline CDR1 and CDR2 sequences are SGHKS and YYEKEE (reference sequence). The CDR3 covers 17 residues. V shed 4 bases and J 1 base; nucleotides not matched to a gene: 6. CDR3 in amino acids: CASSLEGTGGSNQPQHF. In DNA form, the CDR3 reads TGTGCCAGCAGCCTGGAAGGGACAGGGGGCAGCAATCAGCCCCAGCATTTT.

This clone was recorded once. The rearrangement links TRBV6-5 to TRBJ1-2; D gene uncertain. Germline V gene sequence: CDR1 MNHEY, CDR2 SVGAGI. Trimming took off 1 base at V and 7 bases at J, with 16 bases between the two ends. This CDR3 is 15 amino acids long. CDR3 nucleotide sequence: TGTGCCAGCAGTTACTTCGGCGGAGGTCAGCTTGGCTACACCTTC. Translation: CASSYFGGGQLGYTF.

The chain has TRBV2 and TRBJ1-1; 8 bases are a match to TRBD1. The V segment lost 8 bases and the J segment 0 bases; nucleotides outside the gene matches: 5. Germline V gene lookup returns CDR1 SNHLY and CDR2 FYNNEI. This CDR3 has 14 amino acids. The DNA of the CDR3 is TGTGCCAGCTCAGACAGGGGCCTGAACACTGAAGCTTTCTTT. Encoded protein: CASSDRGLNTEAFF.

With respect to this clone: A junction boundary mismatches the germline segment, possibly from a read error. The rearrangement joins TRBV27 to TRBJ2-1, with D possibly being TRBD1 (6 bases). CDR1 MNHEY and CDR2 SMNVEV come from the germline V gene (reference sequence). The CDR3 has 16 residues. The CDR3 DNA follows: TGTACCAGCAGTCCCATTGGGGGCTCAGACTACAATGAGCAGTTCTTC. It specifies CTSSPIGGSDYNEQFF.

The chain employs TRBV6-4 and TRBJ2-1; 12 bases are a match to TRBD2. Trimming took 4 bases from V and 8 from J; bases not matched to a gene: 9. This CDR3 is built from 16 residues. Germline V CDR1 and CDR2: MRHNA, SNTAGT. The DNA of the CDR3 is TGTGCCAGCAGTGGGGCTAGCGGGAGGGCCGTCTATGAGCAGTTCTTC. It codes for CASSGASGRAVYEQFF.

V and J are TRBV6-1 and TRBJ2-7; TRBD1 matches 7 bases. Germline V gives CDR1 MNHNS, CDR2 SASEGT. The CDR3 consists of 15 residues. Losses at the gene ends were 1 base for V and 2 bases for J; bases not matched to a gene: 5. Here the CDR3 DNA reads TGTGCCAGCAGTGAAGACCGGACAGGTACCTACGAGCAGTACTTC. It encodes CASSEDRTGTYEQYF.

The chain carries TRBV6-5 and TRBJ2-5; 7 bases are shared with TRBD1. The CDR3 spans 13 residues. In germline, CDR1 is MNHEY, CDR2 SVGAGI. J lost 5 bases, V lost 6 bases, and 6 bases had no gene match. DNA for the CDR3: TGTGCCAGCAGAACAGGGGAAGGCGAGACCCAGTACTTC. Amino acid sequence: CASRTGEGETQYF.

This chain connects TRBV13 to TRBJ2-7; D might be TRBD1 (7 bases). V lost 6 bases, J lost 3 bases, and 15 bases lay in between. This CDR3 has 14 amino acids. From germline, CDR1 is PRHDT and CDR2 FYEKMQ (reference sequence). DNA of the CDR3: TGTGCCAGCAGATGGAGGGACAGAGACTACGAGCAGTACTTC. It specifies CASRWRDRDYEQYF. The full variable domain, its missing parts supplied by reference TRBV13 and TRBJ2-7, is AAGVIQSPRHLIKEKRETATLKCYPIPRHDTVYWYQQGPGQDPQFLISFYEKMQSDKGSIPDRFSAQQFSDYHSELNMSSLELGDSALYFCASRWRDRDYEQYFGPGTRLTVT.